This T cell receptor beta chain was retrieved from a study of T cell responses to AZD1222 COVID-19 vaccine. Turning to the study itself: Doses given second, at about 4 or about 12 weeks, were pooled.

This CDR3 has 13 amino acids. The V and J ends lost 2 bases and 4 bases, in that order; junction bases with no gene match: 3. Per the germline V gene, CDR1 is SGHNT and CDR2 is YYREEE (reference sequence). Clones were read by immunoSEQ multiplex PCR, and TCRdb kept only the in-frame ones, dropping some. The sample includes over 110,000 clones, just over 90% seen only once; the top ten take approximately 5.3%. General observations from the study: Clonal diversity was possibly underestimated; the donors were predominantly white British and more often female. Increases in Spike-specific TCR breadth and depth were seen after two AZD1222 doses.

Of note for this clone: Its antigen is as yet unknown.

The chain has TRBV5-4 and TRBJ2-7, with 7 bases lining up with TRBD2. This specimen consisted of peripheral blood, obtained on day 0 of AZD1222 vaccination. This clonotype was sampled from an adult in good health. CDR3: CASSFGRQYEQYF. CDR3 sequence (DNA): TGTGCCAGCAGCTTCGGGAGGCAGTACGAGCAGTACTTC.